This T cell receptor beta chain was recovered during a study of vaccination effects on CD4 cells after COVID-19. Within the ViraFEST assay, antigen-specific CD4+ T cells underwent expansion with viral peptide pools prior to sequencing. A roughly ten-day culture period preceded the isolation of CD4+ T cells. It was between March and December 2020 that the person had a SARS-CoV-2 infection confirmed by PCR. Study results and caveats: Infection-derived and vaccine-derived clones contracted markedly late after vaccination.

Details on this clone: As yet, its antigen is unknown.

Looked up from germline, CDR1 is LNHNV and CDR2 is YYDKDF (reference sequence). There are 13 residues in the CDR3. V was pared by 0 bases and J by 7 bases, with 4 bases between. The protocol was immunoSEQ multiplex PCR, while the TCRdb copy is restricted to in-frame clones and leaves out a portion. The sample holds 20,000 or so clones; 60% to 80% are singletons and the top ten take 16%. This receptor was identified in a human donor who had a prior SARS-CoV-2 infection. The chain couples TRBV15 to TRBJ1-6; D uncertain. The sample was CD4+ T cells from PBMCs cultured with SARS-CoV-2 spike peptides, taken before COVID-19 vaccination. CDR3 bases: TGTGCCACCAGCAGAGACCCCAATTCACCCCTCCACTTT. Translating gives CATSRDPNSPLHF.